This passage covers 2 T cell receptor beta chains from one sample sequenced in a study of T cell changes during pregnancy in multiple sclerosis. Here immunoSEQ multiplex PCR was the method, and the copy in TCRdb shows in-frame clones only, minus some. Counted here are just under 65,000 clones, about 92% occurring once; the ten biggest clones make up about 2%. The sequenced sample was peripheral blood, obtained in the second trimester of pregnancy. These receptors originate from a female donor in good health, enrolled as a control in a pregnancy study.

The chain has TRBV7-2 and TRBJ2-3; D is undetermined. Germline V CDR1 and CDR2: SGHTA, FQGNSA. The V end lost 5 bases, the J end lost 2 bases, and 5 bases lay between the germline ends. The CDR3 is 12 amino acids. Here the CDR3 reads CASSTYTDTQYF. The DNA for the CDR3 is TGTGCCAGCAGCACCTACACAGATACGCAGTATTTT.

V usage is TRBV2 and J usage is TRBJ1-5; 8 positions agree with TRBD1. CDR1 is SNHLY and CDR2 is FYNNEI in the germline V gene. This CDR3 has 15 residues. The J segment lost 1 base and the V segment lost 7 bases, leaving 6 bases of the junction unmatched. CDR3 region: CASIGQGPSNQPQHF. The CDR3 DNA sequence: TGTGCCAGCATTGGACAGGGTCCAAGCAATCAGCCCCAGCATTTT.